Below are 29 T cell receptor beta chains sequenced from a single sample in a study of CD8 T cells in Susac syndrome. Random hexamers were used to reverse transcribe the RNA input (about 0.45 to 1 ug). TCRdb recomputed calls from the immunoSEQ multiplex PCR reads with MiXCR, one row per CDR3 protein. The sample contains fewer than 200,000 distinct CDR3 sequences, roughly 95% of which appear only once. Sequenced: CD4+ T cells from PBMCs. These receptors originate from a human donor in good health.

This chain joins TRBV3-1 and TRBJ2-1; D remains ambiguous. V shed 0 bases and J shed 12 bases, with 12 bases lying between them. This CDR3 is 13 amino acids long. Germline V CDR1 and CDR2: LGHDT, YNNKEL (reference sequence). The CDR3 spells CASSQDPRWGQFF. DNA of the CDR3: TGTGCCAGCAGCCAAGATCCTCGCTGGGGGCAGTTCTTC.

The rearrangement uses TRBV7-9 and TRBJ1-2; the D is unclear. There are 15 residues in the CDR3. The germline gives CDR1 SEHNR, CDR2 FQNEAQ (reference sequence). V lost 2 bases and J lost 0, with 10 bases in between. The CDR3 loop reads CASSLLPSANYGYTF. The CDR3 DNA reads TGTGCCAGCAGCTTACTCCCCAGTGCTAACTATGGCTACACCTTC.

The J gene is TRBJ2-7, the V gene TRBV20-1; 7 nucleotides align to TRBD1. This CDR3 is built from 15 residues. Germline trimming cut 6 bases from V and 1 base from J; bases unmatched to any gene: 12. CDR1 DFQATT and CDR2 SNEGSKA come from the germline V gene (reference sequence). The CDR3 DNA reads TGCAGTGCCAGTTGGGGGACAGAACTTTCCTACGAGCAGTACTTC. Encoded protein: CSASWGTELSYEQYF.

The CDR3 protein is CSARAAGQSYEQYF. In nucleotides, the CDR3 is TGCAGTGCTAGAGCAGCGGGACAATCCTACGAGCAGTACTTC. The chain is built from TRBV20-1 and TRBJ2-7, with a weak D call TRBD2 (7 bases). Looked up from germline, CDR1 is DFQATT and CDR2 is SNEGSKA (reference sequence). Trimming pared 1 base from V and 1 base from J, leaving 11 bases between. The CDR3 runs to 14 residues.

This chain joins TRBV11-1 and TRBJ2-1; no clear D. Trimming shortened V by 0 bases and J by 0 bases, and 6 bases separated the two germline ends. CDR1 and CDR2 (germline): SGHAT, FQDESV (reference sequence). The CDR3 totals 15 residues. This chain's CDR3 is CASSLAAGSYNEQFF. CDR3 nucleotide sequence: TGTGCCAGCAGCTTAGCCGCAGGCTCCTACAATGAGCAGTTCTTC. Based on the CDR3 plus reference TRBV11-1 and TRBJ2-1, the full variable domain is EAEVAQSPRYKITEKSQAVAFWCDPISGHATLYWYRQILGQGPELLVQFQDESVVDDSQLPKDRFSAERLKGVDSTLKIQPAELGDSAMYLCASSLAAGSYNEQFFGPGTRLTVL.

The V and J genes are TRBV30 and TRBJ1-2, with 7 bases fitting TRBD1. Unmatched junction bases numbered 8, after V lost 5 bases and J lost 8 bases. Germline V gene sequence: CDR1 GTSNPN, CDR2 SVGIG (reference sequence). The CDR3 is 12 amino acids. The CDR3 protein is CAWVQGLKGYTF. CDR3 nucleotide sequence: TGTGCCTGGGTACAGGGGCTTAAGGGCTACACCTTC.

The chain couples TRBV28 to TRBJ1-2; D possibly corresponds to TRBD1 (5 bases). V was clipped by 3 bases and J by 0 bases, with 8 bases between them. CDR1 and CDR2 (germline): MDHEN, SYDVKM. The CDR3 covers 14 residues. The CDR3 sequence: CASSFGRANYGYTF. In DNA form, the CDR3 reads TGTGCCAGCAGTTTCGGCAGGGCTAACTATGGCTACACCTTC.

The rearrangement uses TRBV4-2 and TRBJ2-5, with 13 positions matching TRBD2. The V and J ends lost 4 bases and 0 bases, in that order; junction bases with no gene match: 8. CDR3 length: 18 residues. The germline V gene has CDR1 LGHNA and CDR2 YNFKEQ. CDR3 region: CASSRGLAGVGDQETQYF. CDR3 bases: TGTGCCAGCAGCCGAGGACTAGCGGGAGTAGGGGACCAAGAGACCCAGTACTTC.

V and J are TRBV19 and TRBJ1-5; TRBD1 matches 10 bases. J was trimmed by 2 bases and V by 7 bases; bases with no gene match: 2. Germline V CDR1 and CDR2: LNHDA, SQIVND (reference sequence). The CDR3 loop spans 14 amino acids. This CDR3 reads CASMGTGGNQPQHF. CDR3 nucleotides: TGTGCCAGTATGGGGACAGGGGGCAATCAGCCCCAGCATTTT.

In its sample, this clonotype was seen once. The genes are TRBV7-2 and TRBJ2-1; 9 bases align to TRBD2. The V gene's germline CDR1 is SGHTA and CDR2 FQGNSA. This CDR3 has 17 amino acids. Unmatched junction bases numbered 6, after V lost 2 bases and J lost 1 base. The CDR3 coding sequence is TGTGCCAGCAGCTTATGGGCTAGCGGGGCTTCCTACAATGAGCAGTTCTTC. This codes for CASSLWASGASYNEQFF.

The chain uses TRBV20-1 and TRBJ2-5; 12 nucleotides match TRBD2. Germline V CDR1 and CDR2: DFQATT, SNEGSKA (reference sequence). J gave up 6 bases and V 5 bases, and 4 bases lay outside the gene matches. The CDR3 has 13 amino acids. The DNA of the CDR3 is TGCAGTGCTCGACTAGCGGGAGCCAAGACCCAGTACTTC. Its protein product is CSARLAGAKTQYF.

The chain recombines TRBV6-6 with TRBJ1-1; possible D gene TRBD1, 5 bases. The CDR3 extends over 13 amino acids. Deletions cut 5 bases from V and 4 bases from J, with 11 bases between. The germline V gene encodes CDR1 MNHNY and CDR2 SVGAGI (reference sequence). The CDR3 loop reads CASSIQEGTEAFF. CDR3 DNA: TGTGCCAGCAGTATACAGGAGGGCACTGAAGCTTTCTTT.

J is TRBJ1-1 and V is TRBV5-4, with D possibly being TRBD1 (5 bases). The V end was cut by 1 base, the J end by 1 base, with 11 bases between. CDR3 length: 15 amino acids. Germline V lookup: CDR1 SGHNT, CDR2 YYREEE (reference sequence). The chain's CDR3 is CASSLITGWNTEAFF. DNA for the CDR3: TGTGCCAGCAGCTTGATAACAGGTTGGAACACTGAAGCTTTCTTT.

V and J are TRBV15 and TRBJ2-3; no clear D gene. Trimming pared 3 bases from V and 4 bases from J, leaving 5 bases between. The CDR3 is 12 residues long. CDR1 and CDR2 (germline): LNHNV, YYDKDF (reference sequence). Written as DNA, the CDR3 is TGTGCCACCAGCAGGGCTCCAGATACGCAGTATTTT. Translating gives CATSRAPDTQYF.

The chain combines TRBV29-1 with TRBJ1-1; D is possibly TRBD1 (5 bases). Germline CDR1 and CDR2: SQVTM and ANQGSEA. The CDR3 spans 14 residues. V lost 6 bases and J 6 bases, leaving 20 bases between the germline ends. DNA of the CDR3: TGCAGCGTCTCCCGGGCGGGGGGAAGCGCTGAAGCTTTCTTT. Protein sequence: CSVSRAGGSAEAFF.

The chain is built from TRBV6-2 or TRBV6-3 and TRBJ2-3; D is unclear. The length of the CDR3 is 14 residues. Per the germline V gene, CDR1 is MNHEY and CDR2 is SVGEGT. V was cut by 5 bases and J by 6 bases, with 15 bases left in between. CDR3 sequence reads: CASSDTRRSDTQYF. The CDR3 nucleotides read TGTGCCAGCAGTGACACCAGACGGTCCGATACGCAGTATTTT.

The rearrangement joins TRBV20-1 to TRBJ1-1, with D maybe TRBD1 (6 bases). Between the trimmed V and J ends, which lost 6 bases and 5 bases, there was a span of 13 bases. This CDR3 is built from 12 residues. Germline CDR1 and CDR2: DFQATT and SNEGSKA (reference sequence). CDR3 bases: TGCAGTGCCGGGCCAGGGGATACTGAAGCTTTCTTT. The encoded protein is CSAGPGDTEAFF.

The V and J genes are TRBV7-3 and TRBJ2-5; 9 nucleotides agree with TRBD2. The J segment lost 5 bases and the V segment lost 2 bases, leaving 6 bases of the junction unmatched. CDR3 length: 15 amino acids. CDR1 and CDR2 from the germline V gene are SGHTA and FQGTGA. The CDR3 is CASSLVAGEGETQYF. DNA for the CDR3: TGTGCCAGCAGCTTAGTAGCGGGAGAGGGGGAGACCCAGTACTTC.

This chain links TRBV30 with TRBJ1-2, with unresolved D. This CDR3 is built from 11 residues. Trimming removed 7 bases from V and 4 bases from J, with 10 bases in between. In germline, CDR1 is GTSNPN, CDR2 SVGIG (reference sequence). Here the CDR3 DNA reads TGTGCCTCGCAGGACGGCTATGGCTACACCTTC. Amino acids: CASQDGYGYTF. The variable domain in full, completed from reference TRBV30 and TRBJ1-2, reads SQTIHQWPATLVQPVGSPLSLECTVEGTSNPNLYWYRQAAGRGLQLLFYSVGIGQISSEVPQNLSASRPQDRQFILSSKKLLLSDSGFYLCASQDGYGYTFGSGTRLTVV.

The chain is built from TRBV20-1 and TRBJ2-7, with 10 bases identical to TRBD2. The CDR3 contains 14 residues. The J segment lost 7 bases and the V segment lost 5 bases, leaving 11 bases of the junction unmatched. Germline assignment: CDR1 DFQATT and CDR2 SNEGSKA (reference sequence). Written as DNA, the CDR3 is TGCAGTGCTCCCGGCCCCACTAGCGGGGAAGAGCAGTACTTC. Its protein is CSAPGPTSGEEQYF.

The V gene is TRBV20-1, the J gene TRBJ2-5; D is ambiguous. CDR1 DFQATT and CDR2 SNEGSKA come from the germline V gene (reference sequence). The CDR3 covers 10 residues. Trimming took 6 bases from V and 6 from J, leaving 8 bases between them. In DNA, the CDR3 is TGCAGTGCCCGGGCCAAGACCCAGTACTTC. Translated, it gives CSARAKTQYF.

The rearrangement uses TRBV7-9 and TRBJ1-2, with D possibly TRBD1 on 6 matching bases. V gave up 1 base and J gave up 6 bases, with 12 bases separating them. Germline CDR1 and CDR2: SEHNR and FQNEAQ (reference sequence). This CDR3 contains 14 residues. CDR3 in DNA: TGTGCCAGCAGCTTAGGCGGCCAGGGGAATGGCTACACCTTC. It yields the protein CASSLGGQGNGYTF.

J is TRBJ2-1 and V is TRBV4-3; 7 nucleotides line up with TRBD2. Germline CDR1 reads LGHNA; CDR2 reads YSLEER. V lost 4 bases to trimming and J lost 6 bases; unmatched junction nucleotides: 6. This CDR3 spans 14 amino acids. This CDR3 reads CASSRGRGSNEQFF. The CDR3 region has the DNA TGCGCCAGCAGCCGCGGGAGAGGGAGCAATGAGCAGTTCTTC.

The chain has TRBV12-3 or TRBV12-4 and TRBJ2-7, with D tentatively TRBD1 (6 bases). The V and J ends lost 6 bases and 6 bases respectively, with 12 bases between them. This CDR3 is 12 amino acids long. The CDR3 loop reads CASSTYRAEQYF. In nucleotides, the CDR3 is TGTGCCAGCAGCACTTACAGGGCCGAGCAGTACTTC.

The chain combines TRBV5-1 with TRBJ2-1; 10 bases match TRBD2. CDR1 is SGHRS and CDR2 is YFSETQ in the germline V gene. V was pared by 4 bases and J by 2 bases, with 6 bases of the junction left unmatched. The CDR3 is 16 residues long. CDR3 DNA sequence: TGCGCCAGCAGCACCACTAGCGGGAATACCTACAATGAGCAGTTCTTC. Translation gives CASSTTSGNTYNEQFF.

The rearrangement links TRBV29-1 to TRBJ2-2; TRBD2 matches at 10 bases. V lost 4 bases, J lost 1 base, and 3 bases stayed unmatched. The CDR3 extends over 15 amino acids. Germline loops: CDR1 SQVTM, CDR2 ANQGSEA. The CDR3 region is CSVARTSGNTGELFF. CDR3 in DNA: TGCAGCGTTGCTAGGACTAGCGGGAACACCGGGGAGCTGTTTTTT.

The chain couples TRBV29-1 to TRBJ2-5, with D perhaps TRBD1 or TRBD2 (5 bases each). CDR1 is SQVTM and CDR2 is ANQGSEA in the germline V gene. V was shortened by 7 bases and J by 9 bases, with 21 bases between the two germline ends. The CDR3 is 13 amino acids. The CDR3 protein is CSASGTARDAQYF. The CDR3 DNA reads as TGCAGCGCCTCCGGGACGGCAAGGGACGCCCAGTACTTC.

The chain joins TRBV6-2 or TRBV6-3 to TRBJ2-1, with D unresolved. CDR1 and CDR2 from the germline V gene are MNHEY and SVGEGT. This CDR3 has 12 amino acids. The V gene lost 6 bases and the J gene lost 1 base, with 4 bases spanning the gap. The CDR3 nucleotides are TGTGCCAGCAGGGAGTCCTACAATGAGCAGTTCTTC. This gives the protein CASRESYNEQFF.

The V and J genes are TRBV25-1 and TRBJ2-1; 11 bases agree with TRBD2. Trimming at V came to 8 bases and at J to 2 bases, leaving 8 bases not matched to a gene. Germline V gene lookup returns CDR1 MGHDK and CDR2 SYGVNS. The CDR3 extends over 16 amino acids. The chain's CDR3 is CASRETSGTTYNEQFF. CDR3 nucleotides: TGTGCCAGCCGAGAGACTAGCGGGACTACCTACAATGAGCAGTTCTTC.